This entry describes one T cell receptor (beta chain). Its antigen is unidentified. Synthesis of TCR beta cDNA was carried out from approximately 500 ng total RNA with a constant-region primer. Slightly modified ARM-PCR served as the procedure for the TCR beta libraries. These libraries came from three rounds of nested multiplex PCR. Using its own MiXCR run on the multiplex PCR reads, TCRdb lists one record per CDR3 protein. The sample has about 120,000 distinct CDR3 sequences; around 65% are singletons. These data are taken from a study of tumor-infiltrating lymphocytes in primary liver carcinoma. The study's findings and limits: Tumor-blood pairs (like tumor-adjacent pairs) overlapped less than tumor region pairs did.

Unsorted bulk tissue of about 19-31 mg yielded co-extracted RNA and DNA. The sequenced sample consisted of tumor-adjacent normal liver tissue. The TCR comes from a woman in her fifties or sixties with primary liver carcinoma and hepatitis B virus infection.

The CDR3 nucleotides are TGTGCCAGCAGTTTTGGGACTAGCTGGAGGTTAGACGAGCAGTACTTC. It yields the protein CASSFGTSWRLDEQYF. This chain uses TRBV6-5 with TRBJ2-7; 9 positions agree with TRBD2. The junction had 12 bases not matched to a gene; V was cut back by 4 bases and J by 5 bases. There are 16 residues in the CDR3. Germline-derived CDR1 and CDR2 are MNHEY and SVGAGI.